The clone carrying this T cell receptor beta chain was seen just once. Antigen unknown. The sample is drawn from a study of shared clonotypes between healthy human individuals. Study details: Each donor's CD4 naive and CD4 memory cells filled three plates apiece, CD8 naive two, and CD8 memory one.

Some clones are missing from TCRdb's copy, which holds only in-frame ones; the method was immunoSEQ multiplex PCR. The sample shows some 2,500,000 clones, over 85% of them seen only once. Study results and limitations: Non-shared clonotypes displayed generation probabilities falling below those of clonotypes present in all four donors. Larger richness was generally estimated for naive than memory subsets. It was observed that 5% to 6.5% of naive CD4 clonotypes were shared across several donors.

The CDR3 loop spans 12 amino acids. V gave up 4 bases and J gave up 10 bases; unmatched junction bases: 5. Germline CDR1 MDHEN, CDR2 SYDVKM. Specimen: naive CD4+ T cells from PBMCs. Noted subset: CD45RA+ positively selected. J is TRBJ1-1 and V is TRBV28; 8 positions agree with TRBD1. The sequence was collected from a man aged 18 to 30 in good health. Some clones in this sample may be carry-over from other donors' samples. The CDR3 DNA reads TGTGCCAGCAGTTGGACAGGGAGCGTAGCTTTCTTT. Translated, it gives CASSWTGSVAFF.